The next 6 T cell receptor beta chains were all read from a single sample in a study of blood T cell repertoires in COVID-19 (dated by TCRdb to 2020 to 2022). Preparation of the library involved the immunoSEQ multiplex PCR assay. What TCRdb holds here is the immuneACCESS table cut down to in-frame rearrangements. Part of the clones is not present; checked against another copy, under half of the missing clones reflect an unresolved V gene, and the others are unexplained. The table for this sample lists 150,000 to 200,000 clones; over 75% of them were counted only once. Together, the top ten hold more than 6.5% of the sample. The sequenced sample consisted of PBMCs or T cells enriched from blood (not recorded which). The receptors were gathered from a woman between 50 and 59 years old who had recovered from COVID-19.

The rearrangement uses TRBV5-1 and TRBJ2-2, with a possible D match to TRBD2 (5 bases). The CDR3 totals 13 residues. With 0 bases removed from V and 7 bases from J, the gap between germline ends came to 7 bases. Looked up from germline, CDR1 is SGHRS and CDR2 is YFSETQ. CDR3 DNA sequence: TGCGCCAGCAGCTTGGTGGGGAGCGGGGAGCTGTTTTTT. Translation: CASSLVGSGELFF.

The rearrangement links TRBV6-1 to TRBJ2-3; D gene unclear. The CDR3 extends over 15 amino acids. Germline lookup yields CDR1 MNHNS and CDR2 SASEGT. Trimming stripped 1 base from V and 7 bases from J, with 15 bases between. This CDR3 is CASSEGIGPSNTQYF. The CDR3 coding sequence is TGTGCCAGCAGTGAAGGGATTGGGCCCTCCAATACGCAGTATTTT.

The rearrangement joins TRBV7-2 to TRBJ2-4, with 7 bases identical to TRBD1. Germline V gene data show CDR1 as SGHTA and CDR2 as FQGNSA. The CDR3 covers 14 residues. Trimming cost V 1 base and J 6 bases; bases outside gene matches: 3. CDR3 sequence reads: CASSLDGDRNIQYF. CDR3 nucleotide sequence: TGTGCCAGCAGCTTAGACGGGGACAGAAACATTCAGTACTTC.

This chain connects TRBV7-3 to TRBJ2-3, with 8 bases identical to TRBD2. The germline gives CDR1 SGHTA, CDR2 FQGTGA. With 5 bases clipped from V and 1 base from J, the junction kept 5 bases outside the gene matches. This CDR3 is built from 15 residues. DNA of the CDR3: TGTGCCAGCAGCGGGGGACTAGGCGGCACAGATACGCAGTATTTT. It specifies CASSGGLGGTDTQYF.

This clone is a singleton in its sample. The rearrangement links TRBV29-1 to TRBJ1-2; 10 nucleotides match TRBD1. V trimming: 3 bases; J trimming: 7 bases; junction bases outside the gene matches: 5. Per the germline V gene, CDR1 is SQVTM and CDR2 is ANQGSEA. CDR3 size: 13 residues. CDR3 nucleotide sequence: TGCAGCGTTGAGGGACAGGGGAACGGTGGCTACACCTTC. It is translated as CSVEGQGNGGYTF.

This chain uses TRBV7-2 with TRBJ1-4; 7 bases align to TRBD1. Germline CDR1 reads SGHTA; CDR2 reads FQGNSA. The CDR3 contains 16 residues. After removal of 5 bases from V and 8 bases from J, the junction contained 14 bases not matched to a gene. The DNA for the CDR3 is TGTGCCAGCAGCAGTAGACAGGGCGAAGTTGGGGAAAAACTGTTTTTT. Amino acid sequence: CASSSRQGEVGEKLFF.